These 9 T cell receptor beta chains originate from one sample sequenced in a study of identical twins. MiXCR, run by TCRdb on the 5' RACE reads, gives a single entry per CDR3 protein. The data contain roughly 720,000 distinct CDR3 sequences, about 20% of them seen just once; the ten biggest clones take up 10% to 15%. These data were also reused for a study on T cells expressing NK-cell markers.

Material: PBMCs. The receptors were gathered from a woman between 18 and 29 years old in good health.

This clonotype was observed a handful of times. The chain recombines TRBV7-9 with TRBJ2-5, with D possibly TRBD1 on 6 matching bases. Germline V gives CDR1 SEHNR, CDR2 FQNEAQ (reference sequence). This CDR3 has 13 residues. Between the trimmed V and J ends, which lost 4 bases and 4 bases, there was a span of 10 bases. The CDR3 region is CASSSSGAETQYF. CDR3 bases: TGTGCCAGCAGCTCCTCAGGGGCAGAGACCCAGTACTTC.

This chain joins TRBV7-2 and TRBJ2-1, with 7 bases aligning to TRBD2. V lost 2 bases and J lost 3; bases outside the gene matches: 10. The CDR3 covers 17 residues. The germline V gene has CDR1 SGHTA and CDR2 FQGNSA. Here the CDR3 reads CASSLMPSSGVYNEQFF. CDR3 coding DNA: TGTGCCAGCAGCTTAATGCCTTCTAGCGGAGTCTACAATGAGCAGTTCTTC.

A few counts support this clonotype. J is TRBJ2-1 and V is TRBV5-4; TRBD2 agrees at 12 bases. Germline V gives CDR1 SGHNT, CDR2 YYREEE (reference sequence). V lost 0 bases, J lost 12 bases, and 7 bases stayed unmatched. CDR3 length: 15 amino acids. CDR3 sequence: CASSLVTSGSRGQFF. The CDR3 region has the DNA TGTGCCAGCAGCTTGGTGACTAGCGGGAGCCGGGGGCAGTTCTTC.

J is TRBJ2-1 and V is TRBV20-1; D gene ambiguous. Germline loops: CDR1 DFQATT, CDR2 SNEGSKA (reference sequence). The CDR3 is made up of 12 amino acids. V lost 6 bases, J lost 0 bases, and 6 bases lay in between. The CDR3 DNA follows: TGCAGTGCCGCACACTCCTACAATGAGCAGTTCTTC. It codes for CSAAHSYNEQFF.

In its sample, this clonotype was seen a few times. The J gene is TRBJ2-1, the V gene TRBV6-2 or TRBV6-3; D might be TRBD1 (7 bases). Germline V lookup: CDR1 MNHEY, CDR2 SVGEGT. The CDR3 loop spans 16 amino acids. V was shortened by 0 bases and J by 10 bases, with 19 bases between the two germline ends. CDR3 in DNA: TGTGCCAGCAGTTACTCTTGGACAGGACTATCGGGGGAGCAGTTCTTC. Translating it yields CASSYSWTGLSGEQFF.

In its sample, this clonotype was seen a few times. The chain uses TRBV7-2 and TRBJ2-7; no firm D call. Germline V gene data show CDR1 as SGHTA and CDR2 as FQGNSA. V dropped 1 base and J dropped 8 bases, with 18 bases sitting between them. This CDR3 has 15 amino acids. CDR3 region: CASSLEGYLGWKQYF. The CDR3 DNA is TGTGCCAGCAGCTTAGAAGGGTACCTCGGCTGGAAGCAGTACTTC.

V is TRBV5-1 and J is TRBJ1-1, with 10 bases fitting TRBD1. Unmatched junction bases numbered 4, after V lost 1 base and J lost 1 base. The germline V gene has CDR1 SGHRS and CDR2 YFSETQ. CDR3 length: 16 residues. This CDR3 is CASSLQGQGTNTEAFF. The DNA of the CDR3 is TGCGCCAGCAGCTTGCAGGGACAGGGGACGAACACTGAAGCTTTCTTT.

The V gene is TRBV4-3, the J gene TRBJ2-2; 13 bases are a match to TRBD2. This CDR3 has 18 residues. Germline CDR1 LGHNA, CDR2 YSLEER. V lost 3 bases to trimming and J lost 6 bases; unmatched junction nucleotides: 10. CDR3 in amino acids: CASSQSLTSGRAPGELFF. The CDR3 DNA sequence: TGCGCCAGCAGCCAGTCCCTCACTAGCGGGAGGGCACCCGGGGAGCTGTTTTTT.

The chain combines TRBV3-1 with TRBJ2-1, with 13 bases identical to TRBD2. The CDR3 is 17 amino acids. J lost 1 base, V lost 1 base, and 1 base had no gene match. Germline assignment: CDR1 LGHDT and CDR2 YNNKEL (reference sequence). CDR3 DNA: TGTGCCAGCAGCCAAGTGGGACTAGCGGGGTCCTACAATGAGCAGTTCTTC. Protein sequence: CASSQVGLAGSYNEQFF.